What follows is one TCR beta chain and its context. What it recognizes is unknown. The CDR3 spans 15 residues. The V segment lost 7 bases and the J segment 9 bases; nucleotides outside the gene matches: 11. The germline V gene encodes CDR1 LNHDA and CDR2 SQIVND (reference sequence). It was patients with CD8+CD57+ cell expansion by flow cytometry who were chosen for sequencing. With no exception, the patients had severe acquired aplastic anemia. No patient had been given any therapy when blood was sampled. These data belong to a study of CD8+CD57+ T cells in acquired aplastic anemia. Looking at the study overall: Mean yield of DNA from sorted CD4+ and CD8+ cells was 3 to 3.5 ug.

Researchers used genomic DNA as the template to profile TCR beta VDJ and CDR3. TCRdb ran MiXCR on the reads and lists one entry per CDR3 protein. The profile shows hundreds of thousands of distinct CDR3 sequences, less than 35% of them singletons. Notes on the study in general: In common between the patients and the controls were around 29 CD8+ CDR3 sequences.

This chain uses TRBV19 with TRBJ2-1; 11 bases are shared with TRBD2. Sequencing input: sorted CD4+, CD8+, or CD8+CD57+ T cells (not recorded which) from PBMCs. The clonotype originates from a human donor with aplastic anemia. This CDR3 reads CASKEIAGGPGEQFF. Written as DNA, the CDR3 is TGTGCCAGTAAGGAAATAGCGGGAGGGCCCGGTGAGCAGTTCTTC.